This T cell receptor (beta chain) was profiled in a study of naive and memory T cell subsets. The J segment lost 5 bases and the V segment lost 5 bases, leaving 5 bases of the junction unmatched. From germline, CDR1 is LNHDA and CDR2 SQIVND (reference sequence). The CDR3 contains 14 residues. Overall study results and limits: Expression changes during T cell differentiation may affect RNA-based TCR counts.

Both TRBC1 and TRBC2 were covered by a beta constant-region primer of two equimolar oligonucleotides. TCRdb re-called the UMI-ligation and nested PCR reads through MiXCR, storing one row per CDR3 protein. Among 150,000 or so distinct CDR3 sequences listed, over 15% were seen once. A note on this clonotype: No antigen is known for it.

Cells stained for CD3, CD4, CD8, CD45RA, CD27 and viability were sorted into four CD45RA/CD27 subsets. The chain links TRBV19 to TRBJ2-5; 10 bases map to TRBD2. The clonotype comes from a human donor in good health. Material: naive CD4+ T cells from blood. CDR3 amino acids: CASSVRLAGETQYF. CDR3 nucleotides: TGTGCCAGTAGTGTACGACTAGCGGGCGAGACCCAGTACTTC.